This TCR beta chain was sequenced in a study of post-analysis software for immune sequencing data (dated by TCRdb to between 2014 and 2017). Some background on the complete study: Relapsing-remitting, secondary progressive and progressive-relapsing multiple sclerosis were recorded as disease courses, and subtype annotation was lacking for some patients. The patient repertoires were compared against approximately ten previously published healthy control repertoires obtained from donors aged roughly 6 to 25 years. A subset of samples was prepared in parallel using single-end sample barcoding, then pooled and co-amplified after Illumina adapter ligation.

Receptors were amplified or captured by PCR. TCRdb shows the sequencer as Illumina HiSeq 2500. To reduce PCR and sequencing biases, unique molecular identifiers were built into the TCR beta cDNA libraries. Every 1 to 10 million input T cells yielded approximately 500,000 cDNA molecules, meaning each molecule approximated one T cell. Patient libraries were prepared and sequenced with the same protocol used for the earlier healthy control dataset. Samples belonging to the same batch were prepared together, multiplexed and sequenced on a shared HiSeq lane. In the authors' own workflow: Raw barcoded reads were processed with MIGEC, discarding single-read molecular identifier groups before consensus assembly and CDR3 extraction. VDJtools was used for post-analysis of the clonotype tables, with diversity normalized by down-sampling every dataset to the smallest sample size. To correct batch-related cross-sample contamination, repertoire overlap clustering matched CDR3 amino acid sequences but not nucleotide sequences. Using fastp at Q25 and MiXCR, TCRdb reprocessed the public reads and kept productive beta chains. All rows with the same CDR3 protein become a single entry with the most common DNA and genes. The V and J calls come from TCRdb's annotation, not from the publication. This sample comprises about 800,000 distinct CDR3 sequences, approximately 30% of them detected only once. Together, the top ten hold under 0.7% of the sample.

Germline trimming amounts to 7 bases on V and 1 base on J, with 2 as the count of junction bases outside the gene matches. In the germline V gene, CDR1 corresponds to SQVTM and CDR2 to ANQGSEA. Measured from the cysteine to the phenylalanine, the CDR3 is 12 residues long. The retained sequence is limited to the CDR3, 36 bases, with the frame set at the first base. This clonotype turned up a few times. Its antigen has not been determined. Nothing much larger sits one base from this clone, and base qualities are not available. On the study overall, not on this receptor specifically: Significantly lower normalized Chao1 diversity was found in multiple sclerosis patients than in controls, suggesting substantial peripheral T-cell clonal expansion. The control group was slightly older than the multiple sclerosis patient group. A handful of TRBV segments, including TRBV5-6, TRBV5-1 and TRBV20-1, were significantly more frequent in patients than controls. When samples were clustered directly using the F measure, samples prepared in the same batch co-clustered strongly, which prompted a batch-effect correction.

TCR beta repertoires were profiled from peripheral blood of 10 to 15 young patients with multiple sclerosis to demonstrate the VDJtools post-analysis software. Multiple sclerosis patients were children and adolescents aged about 6 to 17 years. The chain is assembled from TRBV29-1 and TRBJ1-1; TRBD1 lines up with 8 middle nucleotides. The material sequenced was blood. This receptor was obtained from a girl aged 5-17 years with multiple sclerosis. CDR3 reads: CSGGTGNTEAFF. The bases are TGCAGCGGGGGGACAGGGAACACTGAAGCTTTCTTT.